This TCR beta chain was observed in a study of blood T cell repertoires in COVID-19. Across the study: From the United States, Italy and Spain came samples of acute and convalescent COVID-19. T cells, B-cell-depleted T cells, or PBMCs supplied cDNA or gDNA.

As processed by the authors: Reference gene primers were amplified, and this amplification served to estimate nucleated cell counts. Produced via immunoSEQ multiplex PCR; TCRdb's table is partial and in-frame only. That table supplies the V and J calls and clone size; D and trimming were determined from the DNA. The data contain fewer than 55,000 clones, about four fifths of them singletons. J gave up 6 bases and V 5 bases, and 3 bases lay outside the gene matches. The V gene's germline CDR1 is SGHTA and CDR2 FQGNSA. This CDR3 has 13 amino acids. The sequenced sample consisted of peripheral blood. This receptor was obtained from a man in his 70s with active COVID-19. The rearrangement joins TRBV7-2 to TRBJ2-1; 8 nucleotides agree with TRBD1. The DNA for the CDR3 is TGTGCCAGCAGCATGGACAGGGCCAATGAGCAGTTCTTC. Translation: CASSMDRANEQFF.